A single TCR beta chain is shown here with its context. The sample belongs to a study of blood T cell repertoires in COVID-19. Study-wide context: From T cells, B-cell-depleted T cells, or PBMCs came the material, which was cDNA or gDNA.

As originally analysed: Amplifying reference gene primers gave estimates of nucleated cell counts. Libraries were prepared by immunoSEQ multiplex PCR; TCRdb keeps only in-frame clonotypes and omits some of them. V and J calls and clone size are copied from that table; D and trimming were computed from the DNA. The sample includes 120,000 or so clones, around nine tenths of them seen just once. The receptor comes from a woman aged 50 to 60 with acute or convalescent COVID-19. Sequencing used peripheral blood.

In DNA, the CDR3 is TGTGCCAGCAGCCGAGGGACAGGGGGCGCTGAAAAACTGTTTTTT. This gives the protein CASSRGTGGAEKLFF. The V gene is TRBV5-4, the J gene TRBJ1-4, with TRBD1 matching 12 bases. CDR1 and CDR2 from the germline V gene are SGHNT and YYREEE (reference sequence). There are 15 residues in the CDR3. J lost 7 bases, V lost 4 bases, and 5 bases had no gene match. Full variable domain (rest looked up from reference TRBV5-4 and TRBJ1-4): ETGVTQSPTHLIKTRGQQVTLRCSSQSGHNTVSWYQQALGQGPQFIFQYYREEENGRGNFPPRFSGLQFPNYSSELNVNALELDDSALYLCASSRGTGGAEKLFFGSGTQLSVL.